The 30 T cell receptor beta chains presented below share a single source sample, sequenced in a study of CD8 T cells in ankylosing spondylitis. TCRdb re-derived calls from the 5' RACE reads in MiXCR, one entry per CDR3 protein. Here the sample spans hundreds of thousands of distinct CDR3 sequences, 8% to 9.5% being singletons. Sequenced: blood, either unsorted or a sorted T cell fraction (not recorded which). The receptor source for this set is a male donor with ankylosing spondylitis or in good health (not recorded which).

This clonotype has just a few counts. The chain uses TRBV20-1 and TRBJ1-5, with 7 bases aligning to TRBD1. Germline CDR1 reads DFQATT; CDR2 reads SNEGSKA (reference sequence). The CDR3 is 15 residues long. The junction had 8 bases not matched to a gene; V was cut back by 0 bases and J by 6 bases. The CDR3 loop reads CSARDQGGLGQPQHF. CDR3 sequence (DNA): TGCAGTGCTAGAGATCAGGGGGGGCTGGGTCAGCCCCAGCATTTT.

In its sample, this clonotype was seen many times. For the CDR3, the DNA is TGCAGTGCTAGGGGACTAGCAACCGGGGAGCTGTTTTTT. Encoded protein: CSARGLATGELFF. The chain uses TRBV20-1 and TRBJ2-2; 9 bases agree with TRBD2. The junction had 1 base not matched to a gene; V was cut back by 3 bases and J by 5 bases. From germline, CDR1 is DFQATT and CDR2 SNEGSKA (reference sequence). CDR3 length: 13 residues.

The rearrangement joins TRBV28 to TRBJ2-7; tentatively, D is TRBD1 (6 bases). The CDR3 spans 13 residues. Germline CDR1 and CDR2: MDHEN and SYDVKM. Trimming left V 7 bases short and J 5 bases short, with 15 bases between. The CDR3 sequence: CASMGRGQDEQYF. The CDR3 DNA reads as TGTGCCAGCATGGGCAGGGGACAAGACGAGCAGTACTTC.

This clonotype appeared many times. The rearrangement uses TRBV6-1 and TRBJ2-1, with D perhaps matching TRBD1 or TRBD2 (5 bases each). The germline gives CDR1 MNHNS, CDR2 SASEGT. The V and J ends lost 6 bases and 6 bases respectively, with 15 bases between them. The CDR3 loop spans 14 amino acids. CDR3 DNA: TGTGCCAGCAGATCCCCAAGAGGGGCCAATGAGCAGTTCTTC. Residues: CASRSPRGANEQFF.

V is TRBV5-4 and J is TRBJ2-2, with D uncertain. This CDR3 spans 16 amino acids. Per the germline V gene, CDR1 is SGHNT and CDR2 is YYREEE (reference sequence). Trimming shortened V by 1 base and J by 1 base, and 11 bases separated the two germline ends. Here the CDR3 DNA reads TGTGCCAGCAGCTTGTCCCGGCATCAGAACACCGGGGAGCTGTTTTTT. It codes for CASSLSRHQNTGELFF.

This clonotype was seen repeatedly, ten times or more. J is TRBJ2-7 and V is TRBV20-1; TRBD1 matches at 7 bases. Trimming at V came to 6 bases and at J to 7 bases, leaving 9 bases not matched to a gene. This CDR3 region has 12 residues. Per the germline V gene, CDR1 is DFQATT and CDR2 is SNEGSKA (reference sequence). DNA for the CDR3: TGCAGTGCGTCCTGGGGACAGCTTGAGCAGTACTTC. As protein: CSASWGQLEQYF.

In this sample, this clonotype turned up many times. The rearrangement joins TRBV5-1 to TRBJ2-7; TRBD1 is a possible D gene (6 bases). Per germline, CDR1 SGHRS and CDR2 YFSETQ. Trimming stripped 0 bases from V and 5 bases from J, with 12 bases between. The CDR3 length is 14 residues. The CDR3 DNA is TGCGCCAGCAGCTTGGAACAGGGAGAGGACGAGCAGTACTTC. Amino acid sequence: CASSLEQGEDEQYF.

This clonotype was recorded at least ten times. This chain connects TRBV4-1 to TRBJ2-1; no firm D call. The CDR3 spans 16 residues. V was clipped by 3 bases and J by 8 bases, with 20 bases between them. CDR1 and CDR2 (germline): MGHRA, YSYEKL. The CDR3 nucleotides read TGCGCCAGCAGCCATCCCCTAGACCCTCCCGGAGATGAGCAGTTCTTC. Translating gives CASSHPLDPPGDEQFF.

This clonotype was seen many times. This sequence joins TRBV9 and TRBJ2-7; D gene ambiguous. This CDR3 has 14 amino acids. Germline CDR1 and CDR2: SGDLS and YYNGEE. Between the trimmed V and J ends, which lost 0 bases and 4 bases, there was a span of 11 bases. The CDR3 DNA is TGTGCCAGCAGCGTAGCAGGACCCGGATACGAGCAGTACTTC. Translating gives CASSVAGPGYEQYF.

The sample holds many counts of this clonotype. The chain has TRBV28 and TRBJ2-1; D possibly corresponds to TRBD1 (6 bases). Between the trimmed V and J ends, which lost 2 bases and 1 base, there was a span of 9 bases. The V gene's germline CDR1 is MDHEN and CDR2 SYDVKM. This CDR3 contains 15 residues. CDR3 nucleotide sequence: TGTGCCAGCAGTTTAACCCAGGGGTCCTACAATGAGCAGTTCTTC. Translation gives CASSLTQGSYNEQFF. Full variable domain (missing parts from reference TRBV28 and TRBJ2-1): DVKVTQSSRYLVKRTGEKVFLECVQDMDHENMFWYRQDPGLGLRLIYFSYDVKMKEKGDIPEGYSVSREKKERFSLILESASTNQTSMYLCASSLTQGSYNEQFFGPGTRLTVL.

The sample holds many counts of this clonotype. The chain uses TRBV18 and TRBJ2-1; D remains ambiguous. The CDR3 has 15 amino acids. Germline CDR1 reads KGHSH; CDR2 reads LQKENI. V was trimmed by 5 bases and J by 2 bases, leaving 13 bases between them. This CDR3 reads CASSSRGSTYNEQFF. In DNA, the CDR3 is TGTGCCAGCTCATCCCGTGGGTCCACCTACAATGAGCAGTTCTTC.

This clonotype was recorded a few times. This chain uses TRBV12-3 or TRBV12-4 with TRBJ2-7; TRBD1 or TRBD2 may be the D gene (7 bases each). The germline V and J ends were trimmed by 6 bases and 5 bases, with 11 bases remaining between them. The CDR3 has 12 residues. The CDR3 spells CASSRGGHEQYF. The CDR3 coding sequence is TGTGCCAGCAGCAGGGGGGGTCACGAGCAGTACTTC.

This clonotype turned up a few times. V is TRBV20-1 and J is TRBJ2-3; TRBD2 is a possible D gene (6 bases). Germline CDR1 reads DFQATT; CDR2 reads SNEGSKA (reference sequence). CDR3 size: 14 residues. V was clipped by 3 bases and J by 2 bases, with 12 bases between them. The DNA for the CDR3 is TGCAGTGCTAGGGTCGGGGGAGACACAGATACGCAGTATTTT. Residues: CSARVGGDTDTQYF.

The chain joins TRBV12-3 or TRBV12-4 to TRBJ2-3; weak D call: TRBD2 (6 bases). CDR3 length equals 13 residues. V gave up 11 bases and J gave up 0 bases, with 12 bases separating them. CDR3 in amino acids: CACGRGSTDTQYF. Here the CDR3 DNA reads TGTGCCTGTGGGCGGGGTAGCACAGATACGCAGTATTTT.

In this sample, this clonotype turned up many times. The chain joins TRBV24-1 to TRBJ2-1; D gene ambiguous. The length of the CDR3 is 11 residues. V was shortened by 4 bases and J by 8 bases, with 5 bases between the two germline ends. Looked up from germline, CDR1 is KGHDR and CDR2 is SFDVKD. CDR3 protein: CATSEFDEQFF. The CDR3, as DNA: TGTGCCACCAGTGAGTTCGATGAGCAGTTCTTC.

V is TRBV4-1 and J is TRBJ1-2; D uncertain. The germline V gene has CDR1 MGHRA and CDR2 YSYEKL. V lost 0 bases to trimming and J lost 4 bases, with 12 bases between them. The CDR3 contains 15 residues. The CDR3, as DNA: TGCGCCAGCAGCCAAGAGGTGGGCCTTGGCTATGGCTACACCTTC. Its translation: CASSQEVGLGYGYTF.

On this clonotype itself: Just one base apart from a much larger clone, this may be a read error. The V gene is TRBV20-1, the J gene TRBJ1-4; D gene ambiguous. Germline V gene data show CDR1 as DFQATT and CDR2 as SNEGSKA (reference sequence). The CDR3 spans 12 residues. CDR3 nucleotide sequence: TGCAGTGCTAGAGATTGGAGGGCGATCCCGGAATTT. This gives the protein CSARDWRAIPEF.

This clonotype was counted many times. The chain recombines TRBV7-9 with TRBJ1-6, with D possibly being TRBD1 (5 bases). Germline assignment: CDR1 SEHNR and CDR2 FQNEAQ (reference sequence). The V end was cut by 3 bases, the J end by 5 bases, with 11 bases between. The CDR3 length is 15 residues. The CDR3 spells CASSLEGPDNSPLHF. As DNA, the CDR3 is TGTGCCAGCAGCTTGGAGGGGCCGGATAATTCACCCCTCCACTTT.

The sample holds many counts of this clonotype. The chain couples TRBV5-1 to TRBJ2-7; D not resolved. The ends were cut back, 0 bases at V and 2 bases at J, with 12 bases in the middle. This CDR3 is 15 amino acids long. The germline V gene has CDR1 SGHRS and CDR2 YFSETQ. Written as DNA, the CDR3 is TGCGCCAGCAGCTTGGTGGGTAGCCTCACCTACGAGCAGTACTTC. Its protein product is CASSLVGSLTYEQYF.

J is TRBJ2-5 and V is TRBV5-5; the D gene could be TRBD1 or TRBD2 (6 bases each). The CDR3 is made up of 14 amino acids. Germline V lookup: CDR1 SGHKS, CDR2 YYEKEE (reference sequence). V gave up 4 bases and J gave up 7 bases, with 17 bases separating them. The CDR3 region has the DNA TGTGCCAGCAGCCCCGGGCTAGGGGGGTCGACCCAGTACTTC. It specifies CASSPGLGGSTQYF. Full variable domain (rest looked up from reference TRBV5-5 and TRBJ2-5): DAGVTQSPTHLIKTRGQQVTLRCSPISGHKSVSWYQQVLGQGPQFIFQYYEKEERGRGNFPDRFSARQFPNYSSELNVNALLLGDSALYLCASSPGLGGSTQYFGPGTRLLVL.

This clonotype came up a few times. This chain links TRBV4-1 with TRBJ1-3; D unresolved. The V end lost 4 bases, the J end lost 8 bases, and 18 bases lay between the germline ends. The CDR3 length is 15 residues. Per the germline V gene, CDR1 is MGHRA and CDR2 is YSYEKL. The CDR3 coding sequence is TGCGCCAGCAGCCCACACCGGGAAGTATCGGACACCATATATTTT. Its translation is CASSPHREVSDTIYF.

This clonotype has ten or more counts. This chain joins TRBV20-1 and TRBJ2-5, with 8 bases matching TRBD2. From germline, CDR1 is DFQATT and CDR2 SNEGSKA (reference sequence). J was trimmed by 1 base and V by 6 bases; bases with no gene match: 10. The CDR3 has 15 amino acids. CDR3 loop: CSALRAAGVQETQYF. CDR3 DNA sequence: TGCAGTGCCCTTCGGGCAGCGGGGGTCCAAGAGACCCAGTACTTC.

This clonotype occurred many times. The chain employs TRBV15 and TRBJ2-7; 7 nucleotides align to TRBD2. The CDR3 sequence is 16 residues long. Germline-derived CDR1 and CDR2 are LNHNV and YYDKDF (reference sequence). V lost 0 bases to trimming and J lost 4 bases; unmatched junction nucleotides: 9. This CDR3 reads CATSRDLSSGVYEQYF. For the CDR3, the DNA is TGTGCCACCAGCAGAGATCTGTCTAGCGGAGTTTACGAGCAGTACTTC.

There are many counts of this clonotype. This chain connects TRBV5-6 to TRBJ2-5; D is ambiguous. This CDR3 region has 14 residues. Germline-derived CDR1 and CDR2 are SGHDT and YYEEEE. V was shortened by 0 bases and J by 5 bases, with 11 bases between the two germline ends. The CDR3 protein is CASSLGLEKETQYF. In DNA form, the CDR3 reads TGTGCCAGCAGCTTGGGGCTAGAAAAGGAGACCCAGTACTTC.

Ten or more counts support this clonotype. The genes are TRBV5-5 and TRBJ2-5; D uncertain. Germline assignment: CDR1 SGHKS and CDR2 YYEKEE (reference sequence). The CDR3 spans 15 residues. The V gene lost 3 bases and the J gene lost 2 bases, with 14 bases spanning the gap. Here the CDR3 reads CASSSSYLRQETQYF. The CDR3 nucleotides read TGTGCCAGCAGCTCATCCTACCTGAGGCAAGAGACCCAGTACTTC.

This sequence joins TRBV20-1 and TRBJ2-1, with 8 bases fitting TRBD2. CDR1 is DFQATT and CDR2 is SNEGSKA in the germline V gene (reference sequence). The CDR3 is 17 residues long. V lost 2 bases and J lost 6; bases outside the gene matches: 15. CDR3 DNA sequence: TGCAGTGCTAGATCTCGACTCCCGACTAGCGTTTCCAATGAGCAGTTCTTC. Translated, it gives CSARSRLPTSVSNEQFF.

V gene TRBV27 combines with J gene TRBJ2-6, with D maybe TRBD1 (6 bases). From germline, CDR1 is MNHEY and CDR2 SMNVEV (reference sequence). The CDR3 runs 19 residues. The V gene lost 3 bases and the J gene lost 2 bases, with 20 bases spanning the gap. The CDR3 loop reads CASSFQLGQLHPGANVLTF. As DNA, the CDR3 is TGTGCCAGCAGTTTTCAACTTGGACAGCTCCATCCTGGGGCCAACGTCCTGACTTTC.

This clonotype came up a few times. The V and J genes are TRBV9 and TRBJ1-6, with D unclear. The germline V and J ends were trimmed by 1 base and 6 bases, with 20 bases remaining between them. From germline, CDR1 is SGDLS and CDR2 YYNGEE. There are 18 residues in the CDR3. CDR3 nucleotides: TGTGCCAGCAGCGTAAGTGGCGGACGAGGAGGGTTTAATTCACCCCTCCACTTT. Translating gives CASSVSGGRGGFNSPLHF.

CDR3 nucleotides: TGCGCCAGCAGCCAAGATGCTAGAACTGGGGCCAACGTCCTGACTTTC. It codes for CASSQDARTGANVLTF. This rearrangement joins TRBV4-3 to TRBJ2-6; D is uncertain. The germline CDR1 and CDR2 sequences are LGHNA and YSLEER. Deletions cut 0 bases from V and 2 bases from J, with 8 bases between. The length of the CDR3 is 16 residues.

There are many counts of this clonotype. CDR3 residues: CASSLGPPDRGNDEQYF. Here the CDR3 DNA reads TGTGCCAGCAGCTTGGGACCCCCTGACAGGGGTAACGACGAGCAGTACTTC. The chain couples TRBV5-5 to TRBJ2-7; TRBD1 matches 8 bases. The length of the CDR3 is 17 residues. CDR1 is SGHKS, CDR2 YYEKEE, per germline (reference sequence). The V segment lost 0 bases and the J segment 5 bases; nucleotides outside the gene matches: 13.